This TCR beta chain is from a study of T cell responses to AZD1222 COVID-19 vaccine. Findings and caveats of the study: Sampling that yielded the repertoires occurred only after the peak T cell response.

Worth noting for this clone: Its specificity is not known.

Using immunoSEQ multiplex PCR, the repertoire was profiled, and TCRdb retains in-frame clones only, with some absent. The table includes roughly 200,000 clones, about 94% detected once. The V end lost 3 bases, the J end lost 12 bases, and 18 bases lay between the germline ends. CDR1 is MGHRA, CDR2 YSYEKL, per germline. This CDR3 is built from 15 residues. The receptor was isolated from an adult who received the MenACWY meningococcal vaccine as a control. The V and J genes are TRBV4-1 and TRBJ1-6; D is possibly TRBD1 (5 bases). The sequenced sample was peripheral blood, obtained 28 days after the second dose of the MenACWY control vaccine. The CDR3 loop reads CASSHSGTQDVPLHF. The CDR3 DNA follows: TGCGCCAGCAGCCATTCCGGGACGCAAGATGTACCCCTCCACTTT.